Listed below are T cell receptor beta chains from one sample, sequenced in a study of glioma-infiltrating T cells. TCRdb re-analysed the multiplex PCR reads in MiXCR, keeping a single row per CDR3 protein. This table holds more than 100,000 distinct CDR3 sequences, roughly 30% found once. Sample: glioma tissue, nonneoplastic brain tissue, or PBMCs (not recorded which). The origin of the receptors is a human donor with low-grade glioma or glioblastoma, undergoing nonglioma brain surgery, or in good health (not recorded which). The CDR3 runs from the conserved cysteine through the conserved F or W. Each record gives: J gene, D gene, V gene, CDR3 protein. A D gene is named only where the DNA matches it firmly.

TRBJ1-1 TRBD1 TRBV6-1 CASSRDRGREAFF
TRBJ2-3 - TRBV28 CASSATPGPDLDTQYF
TRBJ2-5 - TRBV18 CASSPYGTSKETQYF
TRBJ2-3 - TRBV20-1 CRAGTGSTDTQYF
TRBJ1-3 - TRBV6-2/TRBV6-3 CASSYRTSGNTIYF
TRBJ2-3 TRBD2 TRBV4-2 CASSPPFSGGWTDTQYF
TRBJ2-1 - TRBV24-1 CATSSGRHNYNEQFF
TRBJ2-7 TRBD1 TRBV7-2 CASSFYGTAYEQYF
TRBJ2-5 - TRBV5-1 CASSLGGGQPNQETQYF
TRBJ1-4 - TRBV3-1 CASSPDRKGNNEKLFF
TRBJ2-5 TRBD1 TRBV7-8 CASSFRDRVETQYF
TRBJ2-5 - TRBV10-3 CATSADTYQETQYF
TRBJ2-5 - TRBV30 CAWSVRGRETQYF
TRBJ1-4 - TRBV18 CASSLDSNEKLFF
TRBJ2-3 TRBD2 TRBV29-1 CSVDLAGGRDTQYF
TRBJ2-5 - TRBV2 CASRPGARETQYF
TRBJ1-3 - TRBV3-1 CASSQDRRNTIYF
TRBJ1-1 - TRBV29-1 CSVSRTDEAFF
TRBJ2-1 TRBD2 TRBV6-1 CASSAGGGAHNEQFF
TRBJ2-1 - TRBV11-2 CASSPPGSPYNEQFF
TRBJ2-3 - TRBV5-1 CASSSDSSSNTQYF
TRBJ2-1 - TRBV28 CASSLWGSEFF
TRBJ1-2 - TRBV6-6 CASSYAPSSDRNYGYTF
TRBJ1-1 - TRBV3-1 CASSQRGPNTEAFF
TRBJ1-6 - TRBV3-1 CASSRGYNSPLHF
TRBJ2-4 TRBD2 TRBV28 CASSPTLGTSGGDSKNIQYF
TRBJ2-1 TRBD2 TRBV7-2 CASSLSGGAQNEQFF
TRBJ1-3 - TRBV12-5 CASGLGAGTPGNTIYF
TRBJ1-1 TRBD1 TRBV12-3/TRBV12-4 CVSSLQLLGQGANTEAFF
TRBJ2-3 - TRBV7-9 CASSFSNNPPIDTQYF
TRBJ2-7 TRBD2 TRBV7-9 CASSSLGGEQYF
TRBJ1-1 - TRBV2 CASKTALVTEAFF
TRBJ1-5 - TRBV19 CASSMRPYSNQPQHF
TRBJ1-1 - TRBV7-9 CASSATGMGYTEAFF
TRBJ1-5 TRBD1 TRBV19 CASSIADRGHQPQHF
TRBJ1-1 - TRBV6-1 CASRLGSSTEAFF
TRBJ2-5 - TRBV6-1 CASTREWQETQYF
TRBJ1-5 TRBD1 TRBV2 CASSGGTEGSEPQHF
TRBJ2-4 - TRBV12-3/TRBV12-4 CASSPGEAKNIQYF
TRBJ2-3 - TRBV18 CATNQGGGGPDTQYF
TRBJ2-5 - TRBV18 CASSPPPTKETQYF
TRBJ2-3 - TRBV29-1 CSVGRALDTQYF
TRBJ2-3 TRBD2 TRBV20-1 CSASRLAGGSDTQYF
TRBJ2-7 - TRBV27 CASRAGTPSAYEQYF
TRBJ1-2 - TRBV20-1 CSASHPGPNYGYTF
TRBJ1-6 TRBD1 TRBV9 CASSGDGRQGVSYNSPLHF
TRBJ1-2 TRBD1 TRBV29-1 CSVEAGGAGLNGYTF
TRBJ2-5 - TRBV18 CASSPPGGAKKTQYF
TRBJ1-2 TRBD1 TRBV12-3/TRBV12-4 CASIGQGAGGYTF
TRBJ1-1 - TRBV6-4 CASSDRAGTEAFF
TRBJ2-1 TRBD1 TRBV6-1 CASGSGTGVNEQFF
TRBJ2-1 - TRBV6-1 CASNGGNLRSSYNEQFF
TRBJ1-2 - TRBV7-6 CASRLKLTNYGYTF
TRBJ2-5 TRBD1 TRBV13 CASSPDRGMETQYF